This entry features one T cell receptor beta chain sequence. The antigen remains unidentified. Autoimmune disease history or systemic immunosuppression disqualified patients. Sequenced by immunoSEQ multiplex PCR; TCRdb stores in-frame clones only, minus some. The data contain roughly 99,000 clones, roughly 90% of them singletons. The length of the CDR3 is 15 residues. The germline V gene encodes CDR1 GTSNPN and CDR2 SVGIG (reference sequence). Germline trimming cut 3 bases from V and 6 bases from J; bases unmatched to any gene: 12. The sample belongs to a study of OX40 agonist ivuxolimab in advanced cancers. Study in general: Six ivuxolimab dose levels, 0.01 to 10 mg/kg, were given intravenously every 2 weeks. Study-wide results and limits: Researchers report that CD8+ T cells had, on average, more expanded clones than CD4+. Partial responders receiving 0.1-3.0 mg/kg showed among the lowest clonal expansion.

The TCR originated in an adult with an advanced solid tumor such as melanoma, head and neck, liver or kidney cancer. The V gene is TRBV30, the J gene TRBJ1-1, with 8 bases lining up with TRBD1. The specimen comprised CD4+ or CD8+ T cells sorted from blood, sampled in a trial of the OX40 agonist ivuxolimab. In nucleotides, the CDR3 is TGTGCCTGGAGCGTGACTAAGGACAGGGCCTCTGAAGCTTTCTTT. Protein product: CAWSVTKDRASEAFF.